This TCR beta chain was observed in a study of T cell clonotyping in hematopoietic cell transplantation. Concerning this clone: The antigen is unknown.

Broader study findings: CD4 and CD8 repertoire contributions could not be separated without sorting. Graft donor and pretransplant recipient Inverse Simpson Index values predicted broader posttransplant TCR diversity. Pathologically expanded recipient clonotypes increased progressively from day 30 to day 180 as diversity fell. At the given depth, recipient repertoires were over 97% de novo clonotypes.

The repertoire was sequenced with immunoSEQ multiplex PCR; TCRdb's copy has only in-frame clones and lacks some. Among about 5,700 clones listed, 90% were seen once. Germline CDR1 MNHNS, CDR2 SASEGT. CDR3 length: 14 residues. Trimming shortened V by 1 base and J by 7 bases, and 8 bases separated the two germline ends. The specimen comprised peripheral blood mononuclear cells, sampled 100 days after allogeneic stem cell transplant. This rearrangement joins TRBV6-1 to TRBJ1-6; D unresolved. This receptor was taken from a female patient aged 50-59 years who had an allogeneic stem cell transplant from an unrelated donor, so T cells may come from the graft donor. Some clones in this sample may be carry-over from other donors' samples. The CDR3 DNA reads TGTGCCAGCAGTGAAGGGGGATGGAATTCACCCCTCCACTTT. Translating gives CASSEGGWNSPLHF.